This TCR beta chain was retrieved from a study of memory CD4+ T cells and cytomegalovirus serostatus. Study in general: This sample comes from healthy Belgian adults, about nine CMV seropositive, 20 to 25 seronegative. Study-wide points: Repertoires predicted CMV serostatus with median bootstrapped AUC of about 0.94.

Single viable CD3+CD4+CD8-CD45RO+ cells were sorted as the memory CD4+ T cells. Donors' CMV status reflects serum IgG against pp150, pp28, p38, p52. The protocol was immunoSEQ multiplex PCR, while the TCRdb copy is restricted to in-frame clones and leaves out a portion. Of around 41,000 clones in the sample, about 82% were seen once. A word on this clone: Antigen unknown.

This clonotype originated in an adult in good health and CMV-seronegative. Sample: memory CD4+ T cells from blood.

The DNA of the CDR3 is TGTGCCAGCAGCCATACAGGACAGACGGACTATGGCTACACCTTC. Protein sequence: CASSHTGQTDYGYTF. The chain has TRBV5-5 and TRBJ1-2; perhaps TRBD1 as D (6 bases). Trimming took 4 bases from V and 3 from J, leaving 16 bases between them. The germline gives CDR1 SGHKS, CDR2 YYEKEE (reference sequence). The CDR3 contains 15 residues.